A single sample is the source of the 22 T cell receptor beta chains below, sequenced in a study of T cell responses to AZD1222 COVID-19 vaccine. The table came from immunoSEQ multiplex PCR; TCRdb's copy has only in-frame clones and leaves some out. In the table there are 80,000 to 100,000 clones, around nine tenths of which are singletons. The sample was peripheral blood, taken 28 days after the second AZD1222 dose. The receptors were sampled from an adult who received the AZD1222 COVID-19 vaccine.

The J gene is TRBJ2-3, the V gene TRBV3-1 (or the pseudogene TRBV3-2); 13 bases match TRBD2. Trimming cost V 4 bases and J 14 bases; bases outside gene matches: 6. The CDR3 contains 13 residues. Germline CDR1 reads LGHDT; CDR2 reads YNNKEL (reference sequence). The CDR3 DNA follows: TGTGCCAGCAGCCTACCGGGACTAGCGGGATCGTATTTT. Its protein is CASSLPGLAGSYF.

The rearrangement joins TRBV29-1 to TRBJ1-1; the D gene is possibly TRBD1 (6 bases). CDR1 and CDR2 from the germline V gene are SQVTM and ANQGSEA. The CDR3 has 13 residues. Trimming removed 8 bases at V and 5 bases at J, with 18 bases between. DNA of the CDR3: TGCAGCTACAGGGAGGGTGGGTCTACTGAAGCTTTCTTT. Translation: CSYREGGSTEAFF.

The chain combines TRBV7-8 with TRBJ1-6; weak D call: TRBD1 (6 bases). V gave up 2 bases and J gave up 7 bases, with 18 bases separating them. CDR3 length equals 17 residues. The germline CDR1 and CDR2 sequences are SGHVS and FQNEAQ. CDR3 DNA: TGTGCCAGCAGCTTATATAGGGGGGGTTTGGGGAATTCACCCCTCCACTTT. This encodes CASSLYRGGLGNSPLHF.

The chain joins TRBV2 to TRBJ1-4; 9 bases line up with TRBD1. The V gene end was trimmed by 3 bases and the J gene end by 8 bases; junction bases not matched to a gene: 4. Germline V CDR1 and CDR2: SNHLY, FYNNEI. The CDR3 spans 14 residues. The CDR3 sequence is CASSDGQGREKLFF. CDR3 sequence (DNA): TGTGCCAGCAGTGATGGACAGGGGCGAGAAAAACTGTTTTTT.

This chain uses TRBV5-1 with TRBJ2-2, with 10 bases that match TRBD1. Trimming took 4 bases from V and 5 from J; bases not matched to a gene: 14. The germline CDR1 and CDR2 sequences are SGHRS and YFSETQ. CDR3 length: 18 residues. CDR3 in DNA: TGCGCCAGCAGCGTCCCCGGGACAGGGGAATTACTAACCGGGGAGCTGTTTTTT. It encodes CASSVPGTGELLTGELFF.

As DNA, the CDR3 is TGTGCCAGCTCACCACCCGGAACAGGGGGCAAGAATCAGCCCCAGCATTTT. Its translation: CASSPPGTGGKNQPQHF. The gene calls are TRBV18 and TRBJ1-5; 9 positions agree with TRBD1. The length of the CDR3 is 17 residues. V lost 0 bases, J lost 4 bases, and 7 bases stayed unmatched. Germline V CDR1 and CDR2: KGHSH, LQKENI.

V is TRBV30 and J is TRBJ1-6, with D possibly being TRBD1 (5 bases). Trimming shortened V by 4 bases and J by 5 bases, and 12 bases separated the two germline ends. The germline gives CDR1 GTSNPN, CDR2 SVGIG (reference sequence). The CDR3 loop spans 14 amino acids. The CDR3 sequence: CAWTRQRDNSPLHF. The DNA for the CDR3 is TGTGCCTGGACCAGACAGAGGGATAATTCACCCCTCCACTTT.

V usage is TRBV18 and J usage is TRBJ1-3; tentatively, D is TRBD1 (6 bases). This CDR3 contains 16 residues. Trimming removed 3 bases from V and 4 bases from J, with 16 bases in between. Per germline, CDR1 KGHSH and CDR2 LQKENI. DNA for the CDR3: TGTGCCAGCTCACCGGGCCCCGGGACAACAGGAAACACCATATATTTT. Translated: CASSPGPGTTGNTIYF. Complete variable domain (other parts from reference TRBV18 and TRBJ1-3): NAGVMQNPRHLVRRRGQEARLRCSPMKGHSHVYWYRQLPEEGLKFMVYLQKENIIDESGMPKERFSAEFPKEGPSILRIQQVVRGDSAAYFCASSPGPGTTGNTIYFGEGSWLTVV.

The rearrangement links TRBV28 to TRBJ1-5; TRBD1 might be the D (5 bases). Germline loops: CDR1 MDHEN, CDR2 SYDVKM. V was pared by 5 bases and J by 4 bases, with 12 bases between. This CDR3 spans 14 amino acids. The CDR3 DNA sequence: TGTGCCAGCAGTCCCGGGGCCGCAAATCAGCCCCAGCATTTT. This gives the protein CASSPGAANQPQHF.

V and J are TRBV28 and TRBJ2-7, with D hard to call. Trimming took off 5 bases at V and 0 bases at J, with 14 bases between the two ends. CDR3 length equals 15 residues. Germline V gene lookup returns CDR1 MDHEN and CDR2 SYDVKM. This CDR3 reads CASSLRELYSYEQYF. The CDR3 DNA is TGTGCCAGCAGTCTCAGAGAGTTATACTCCTACGAGCAGTACTTC.

This clone was seen a few times. The V gene is TRBV18, the J gene TRBJ1-5, with D hard to call. The V end was cut by 6 bases, the J end by 0 bases, with 9 bases between. The germline V gene encodes CDR1 KGHSH and CDR2 LQKENI. This CDR3 has 14 residues. The CDR3 DNA is TGTGCCAGCTCCCCCGGACCTAGCAATCAGCCCCAGCATTTT. Translation: CASSPGPSNQPQHF.

The genes are TRBV9 and TRBJ2-1; 11 nucleotides agree with TRBD2. In germline, CDR1 is SGDLS, CDR2 YYNGEE. V dropped 4 bases and J dropped 4; count of bases not matched to a gene: 4. This CDR3 is 15 amino acids long. As DNA, the CDR3 is TGTGCCAGCAGCCGTACTAGCGGGGGTTACAATGAGCAGTTCTTC. Its protein is CASSRTSGGYNEQFF.

This clone was recorded a few times. This chain uses TRBV7-9 with TRBJ2-1; TRBD2 agrees at 12 bases. Germline CDR1 SEHNR, CDR2 FQNEAQ (reference sequence). The V segment lost 5 bases and the J segment 8 bases; nucleotides outside the gene matches: 10. The CDR3 is 16 residues long. The CDR3, as DNA: TGTGCCAGCAGCCTCGGGCTAGCGGGGGGGCGTGATGAGCAGTTCTTC. It is translated as CASSLGLAGGRDEQFF.

The chain links TRBV11-2 to TRBJ2-2; TRBD2 aligns across 12 bases. The CDR3 is 19 amino acids. Per the germline V gene, CDR1 is SGHAT and CDR2 is FQNNGV. Germline trimming cut 2 bases from V and 6 bases from J; bases unmatched to any gene: 13. The CDR3 loop is CASSLWGLAGARTSGELFF. DNA for the CDR3: TGTGCCAGCAGCTTATGGGGACTAGCGGGCGCCCGAACGTCCGGGGAGCTGTTTTTT.

The chain carries TRBV10-3 and TRBJ2-5; a possible D gene is TRBD1 (5 bases). V was trimmed by 6 bases and J by 1 base, leaving 15 bases between them. The germline V gene has CDR1 ENHRY and CDR2 SYGVKD. The length of the CDR3 is 15 residues. CDR3 DNA sequence: TGTGCCATCAGCGATACCAGGGTCCTCCAAGAGACCCAGTACTTC. As protein: CAISDTRVLQETQYF.

This chain links TRBV9 with TRBJ2-1; TRBD2 matches at 8 bases. This CDR3 region has 20 residues. Germline V lookup: CDR1 SGDLS, CDR2 YYNGEE. V lost 0 bases, J lost 0 bases, and 14 bases stayed unmatched. The CDR3: CASSVGRGAKLAASYNEQFF. The CDR3, as DNA: TGTGCCAGCAGCGTAGGCCGGGGGGCAAAACTAGCGGCCTCCTACAATGAGCAGTTCTTC.

This chain connects TRBV27 to TRBJ2-1; D is perhaps TRBD2 (6 bases). Germline assignment: CDR1 MNHEY and CDR2 SMNVEV (reference sequence). The ends were cut back, 3 bases at V and 6 bases at J, with 15 bases in the middle. CDR3 length equals 15 residues. CDR3 protein: CASSLGGSLRNEQFF. In DNA, the CDR3 is TGTGCCAGCAGTTTGGGGGGAAGCCTTCGCAATGAGCAGTTCTTC.

This clone has only one observation. V gene TRBV4-1 combines with J gene TRBJ2-1; 8 positions agree with TRBD2. J gave up 4 bases and V 1 base, and 6 bases lay outside the gene matches. CDR3 length: 16 amino acids. Germline values: CDR1 MGHRA, CDR2 YSYEKL. The CDR3 loop is CASSQGLVAGYNEQFF. CDR3 nucleotide sequence: TGCGCCAGCAGCCAAGGGCTGGTAGCGGGATACAATGAGCAGTTCTTC.

The V call is TRBV28, the J call TRBJ2-1; no definite D call. The CDR3 runs 13 residues. Trimming pared 7 bases from V and 4 bases from J, leaving 11 bases between. CDR1 is MDHEN and CDR2 is SYDVKM in the germline V gene. For the CDR3, the DNA is TGTGCCAGCACGAGCCTATCTTACAATGAGCAGTTCTTC. Protein sequence: CASTSLSYNEQFF.

To note about this clone: The sample has other DNA sequences that encode this CDR3 too. V and J are TRBV7-9 and TRBJ1-6, with D perhaps TRBD1 (6 bases). Trimming removed 4 bases at V and 10 bases at J, with 11 bases between. Germline V lookup: CDR1 SEHNR, CDR2 FQNEAQ (reference sequence). The CDR3 has 13 residues. CDR3 nucleotides: TGTGCCAGCAGCTCACAGGGAAGATCACCCCTCCACTTT. Protein sequence: CASSSQGRSPLHF.

The V and J genes are TRBV4-1 and TRBJ2-1, with unresolved D. Trimming cost V 1 base and J 8 bases, with 6 bases left between them. This CDR3 has 12 residues. Germline lookup yields CDR1 MGHRA and CDR2 YSYEKL. CDR3 residues: CASSQVGDEQFF. The DNA for the CDR3 is TGCGCCAGCAGCCAAGTAGGAGATGAGCAGTTCTTC.

A single count supports this clone. The rearrangement links TRBV6-5 to TRBJ2-7; 7 positions agree with TRBD2. Per germline, CDR1 MNHEY and CDR2 SVGAGI. The CDR3 covers 14 residues. V shed 2 bases, J shed 2 bases, and the junction held 3 bases outside the gene matches. In nucleotides, the CDR3 is TGTGCCAGCAGTTACGAGCGGGGAGCCTACGAGCAGTACTTC. This codes for CASSYERGAYEQYF.